The 12 T cell receptor beta chains presented below share a single source sample, sequenced in a study of B cell selection in AIRE deficiency. The repertoire was sequenced with immunoSEQ multiplex PCR; TCRdb's copy has only in-frame clones and lacks some. The sample records about 23,000 clones, 95% to 98% being singletons. Conventional CD4 T cells were sorted as CD4+CD127+ cells. Material for sequencing was conventional CD4+ T cells sorted from PBMCs. The receptors originated from a human donor with AIRE deficiency.

The genes are TRBV27 and TRBJ2-7; 9 nucleotides align to TRBD2. The CDR3 loop spans 16 amino acids. Germline loops: CDR1 MNHEY, CDR2 SMNVEV (reference sequence). V lost 1 base, J lost 5 bases, and 9 bases stayed unmatched. In DNA, the CDR3 is TGTGCCAGCAGTTTATTCCTTGCGGGAGGGCCCCACGAGCAGTACTTC. Amino acid sequence: CASSLFLAGGPHEQYF.

V is TRBV7-9 and J is TRBJ2-4, with no clear D. This CDR3 spans 11 amino acids. Trimming removed 1 base at V and 5 bases at J, with 0 bases between. The germline V gene encodes CDR1 SEHNR and CDR2 FQNEAQ (reference sequence). The CDR3 nucleotides are TGTGCCAGCAGCTTAGAAAACATTCAGTACTTC. Its translation: CASSLENIQYF.

The chain has TRBV19 and TRBJ2-7; 12 nucleotides agree with TRBD2. V shed 6 bases, J shed 0 bases, and the junction held 3 bases outside the gene matches. Germline V gene sequence: CDR1 LNHDA, CDR2 SQIVND (reference sequence). This CDR3 is built from 15 residues. The CDR3 nucleotides are TGTGCCAGTAGCGAGACTAGCGGGAGCTCCTACGAGCAGTACTTC. Translation: CASSETSGSSYEQYF. The entire variable domain, with the rest obtained from reference TRBV19 and TRBJ2-7, is as follows: DGGITQSPKYLFRKEGQNVTLSCEQNLNHDAMYWYRQDPGQGLRLIYYSQIVNDFQKGDIAEGYSVSREKKESFPLTVTSAQKNPTAFYLCASSETSGSSYEQYFGPGTRLTVT.

This chain connects TRBV18 to TRBJ2-3; 14 bases match TRBD2. V gave up 5 bases and J gave up 5 bases; unmatched junction bases: 6. This CDR3 has 16 residues. From germline, CDR1 is KGHSH and CDR2 LQKENI. The CDR3 DNA follows: TGTGCCAGCTCAACCGGACTAGCGGGGGGCAAAGATACGCAGTATTTT. Translation: CASSTGLAGGKDTQYF.

V is TRBV29-1 and J is TRBJ2-3; D is possibly TRBD2 (7 bases). The CDR3 loop spans 14 amino acids. The germline V gene has CDR1 SQVTM and CDR2 ANQGSEA. The V end lost 5 bases, the J end lost 5 bases, and 17 bases lay between the germline ends. CDR3 protein: CSVKRGRDGDTQYF. The CDR3 nucleotides are TGCAGCGTTAAGAGGGGGAGGGACGGAGATACGCAGTATTTT.

This chain connects TRBV15 to TRBJ1-5; D not certain. The CDR3 contains 13 residues. Germline loops: CDR1 LNHNV, CDR2 YYDKDF (reference sequence). Trimming stripped 3 bases from V and 4 bases from J, with 7 bases between. CDR3 sequence reads: CATSRNDNQPQHF. The CDR3 DNA is TGTGCCACCAGCAGGAACGATAATCAGCCCCAGCATTTT.

The chain is built from TRBV5-1 and TRBJ2-3, with 7 nucleotides matching TRBD1. The germline gives CDR1 SGHRS, CDR2 YFSETQ. The CDR3 totals 14 residues. V gave up 4 bases and J gave up 4 bases; unmatched junction bases: 6. The CDR3 DNA is TGCGCCAGCAGCGTGGGACAGCTCCCAGATACGCAGTATTTT. Protein sequence: CASSVGQLPDTQYF.

This chain connects TRBV30 to TRBJ2-2; D not certain. Looked up from germline, CDR1 is GTSNPN and CDR2 is SVGIG (reference sequence). The V end lost 7 bases, the J end lost 0 bases, and 12 bases lay between the germline ends. This CDR3 spans 14 amino acids. The CDR3 region has the DNA TGTGCCTTCCCACGGACGGCGAACACCGGGGAGCTGTTTTTT. It is translated as CAFPRTANTGELFF.

The V gene is TRBV11-2, the J gene TRBJ2-1, with 7 bases identical to TRBD2. The CDR3 has 15 residues. Losses at the gene ends were 5 bases for V and 5 bases for J; bases not matched to a gene: 9. The germline V gene has CDR1 SGHAT and CDR2 FQNNGV. The CDR3 DNA sequence: TGTGCCAGCAGCCGACTAGCCAAGAGCGACAATGAGCAGTTCTTC. Amino acid sequence: CASSRLAKSDNEQFF.

This chain uses TRBV19 with TRBJ1-1; D not certain. CDR3 length equals 15 residues. With 9 bases removed from V and 0 bases from J, the gap between germline ends came to 17 bases. Germline V gives CDR1 LNHDA, CDR2 SQIVND (reference sequence). CDR3 bases: TGTGCCAGCCACGCCGCGGCACAGATGAACACTGAAGCTTTCTTT. It translates to CASHAAAQMNTEAFF.

The chain joins TRBV6-1 to TRBJ1-2; 7 nucleotides match TRBD1. Germline assignment: CDR1 MNHNS and CDR2 SASEGT. Losses at the gene ends were 3 bases for V and 0 bases for J; bases not matched to a gene: 4. This CDR3 spans 15 amino acids. Here the CDR3 DNA reads TGTGCCAGCAGTGAGCAGGGGGGACCTAACTATGGCTACACCTTC. This sequence encodes CASSEQGGPNYGYTF.

This clone came up once. This sequence joins TRBV11-2 and TRBJ2-7; D is undetermined. The V end lost 5 bases, the J end lost 2 bases, and 10 bases lay between the germline ends. CDR3 length equals 13 residues. Looked up from germline, CDR1 is SGHAT and CDR2 is FQNNGV. CDR3: CASSLDGPYEQYF. CDR3 bases: TGTGCCAGCAGCCTGGACGGGCCCTACGAGCAGTACTTC.